This T cell receptor beta chain was obtained from a study of blood T cell repertoires in COVID-19 (dated by TCRdb to 2019 to 2021). Regarding the study in general: Collaborator samples came from the United States, Italy and Spain and covered acute and convalescent phases of COVID-19. The prospective study material was composed of cDNA or gDNA derived from T cells, B-cell-depleted T cells, or PBMCs. Subjects who had been exposed to COVID-19, were actively infected with it, or had recovered from it provided the deeply sampled blood TCRbeta repertoires that made up the dataset. A freely available public database, intended as a resource for researchers studying the immune response to SARS-CoV-2, is where the repertoires were released. Samples came from the ongoing ImmuneRACE study (first 160 participants) plus 1,254 subjects from 6 global collaborators. Nearly every sample came with metadata listing a de-identified subject ID, COVID-19 status, age in years and sex. Where HLA class I and class II types were available, the types were taken from metadata supplied by the sample provider, not from assay-based typing. The full study reports these points: How much clinical and demographic metadata was included differed by source and by participant, and the metadata was provided uncurated.

The collaborating institutions used their own protocols to collect whole blood in K2EDTA tubes. For TCRbeta analysis, collaborators shipped samples in one of three forms: frozen whole blood, isolated PBMCs, or DNA extracted from either of those sample types. TCRbeta CDR3 regions were amplified from genomic DNA by means of the immunoSEQ Assay, a bias-controlled multiplex PCR. The paper's data handling went like this. The number of nucleated cells in each sample was estimated by amplification of reference gene primers within the assay. To quantify the absolute abundance of each unique TCRbeta CDR3 rearrangement, sequence reads were collapsed and filtered. For each sample, productive Simpson clonality was calculated by taking the square root of Simpson's diversity index across productive rearrangements. Here the immuneACCESS table is served through TCRdb, limited to in-frame sequences with V and J called. Missing clones are a known gap in these copies; in checked studies unresolved V genes cover under half, and the rest lacks a known reason. D and trimming come from the DNA, and the V and J calls and clone size come from that table. The sample table shows roughly 14,000 clones, and 85% to 95% are seen once. The top ten clones comprise around 8% of the sample.

The CDR3, from cysteine to phenylalanine, totals 20 residues. Only the CDR3 part of the read is kept: 60 bases, read in frame from the first base. On this clone itself: Its recognized antigen is unknown. Per-nucleotide qualities are absent, and no much larger clonotype sits a single base away.

The sample comprised peripheral blood. Recombination connected TRBV12-2 to TRBJ1-5; the listed D gene, TRBD1, was not tested against the DNA. TRBV12-2 is a pseudogene segment. The TCR comes from a human donor with active COVID-19. The donor label of this sample is uncertain. The encoded CDR3 is CASRSRVGRGRRDRNQPQHF. In nucleotide form, the sequence is TGTGCAAGTCGCTCCAGAGTCGGCAGGGGGCGAAGGGATCGCAATCAGCCCCAGCATTTT.